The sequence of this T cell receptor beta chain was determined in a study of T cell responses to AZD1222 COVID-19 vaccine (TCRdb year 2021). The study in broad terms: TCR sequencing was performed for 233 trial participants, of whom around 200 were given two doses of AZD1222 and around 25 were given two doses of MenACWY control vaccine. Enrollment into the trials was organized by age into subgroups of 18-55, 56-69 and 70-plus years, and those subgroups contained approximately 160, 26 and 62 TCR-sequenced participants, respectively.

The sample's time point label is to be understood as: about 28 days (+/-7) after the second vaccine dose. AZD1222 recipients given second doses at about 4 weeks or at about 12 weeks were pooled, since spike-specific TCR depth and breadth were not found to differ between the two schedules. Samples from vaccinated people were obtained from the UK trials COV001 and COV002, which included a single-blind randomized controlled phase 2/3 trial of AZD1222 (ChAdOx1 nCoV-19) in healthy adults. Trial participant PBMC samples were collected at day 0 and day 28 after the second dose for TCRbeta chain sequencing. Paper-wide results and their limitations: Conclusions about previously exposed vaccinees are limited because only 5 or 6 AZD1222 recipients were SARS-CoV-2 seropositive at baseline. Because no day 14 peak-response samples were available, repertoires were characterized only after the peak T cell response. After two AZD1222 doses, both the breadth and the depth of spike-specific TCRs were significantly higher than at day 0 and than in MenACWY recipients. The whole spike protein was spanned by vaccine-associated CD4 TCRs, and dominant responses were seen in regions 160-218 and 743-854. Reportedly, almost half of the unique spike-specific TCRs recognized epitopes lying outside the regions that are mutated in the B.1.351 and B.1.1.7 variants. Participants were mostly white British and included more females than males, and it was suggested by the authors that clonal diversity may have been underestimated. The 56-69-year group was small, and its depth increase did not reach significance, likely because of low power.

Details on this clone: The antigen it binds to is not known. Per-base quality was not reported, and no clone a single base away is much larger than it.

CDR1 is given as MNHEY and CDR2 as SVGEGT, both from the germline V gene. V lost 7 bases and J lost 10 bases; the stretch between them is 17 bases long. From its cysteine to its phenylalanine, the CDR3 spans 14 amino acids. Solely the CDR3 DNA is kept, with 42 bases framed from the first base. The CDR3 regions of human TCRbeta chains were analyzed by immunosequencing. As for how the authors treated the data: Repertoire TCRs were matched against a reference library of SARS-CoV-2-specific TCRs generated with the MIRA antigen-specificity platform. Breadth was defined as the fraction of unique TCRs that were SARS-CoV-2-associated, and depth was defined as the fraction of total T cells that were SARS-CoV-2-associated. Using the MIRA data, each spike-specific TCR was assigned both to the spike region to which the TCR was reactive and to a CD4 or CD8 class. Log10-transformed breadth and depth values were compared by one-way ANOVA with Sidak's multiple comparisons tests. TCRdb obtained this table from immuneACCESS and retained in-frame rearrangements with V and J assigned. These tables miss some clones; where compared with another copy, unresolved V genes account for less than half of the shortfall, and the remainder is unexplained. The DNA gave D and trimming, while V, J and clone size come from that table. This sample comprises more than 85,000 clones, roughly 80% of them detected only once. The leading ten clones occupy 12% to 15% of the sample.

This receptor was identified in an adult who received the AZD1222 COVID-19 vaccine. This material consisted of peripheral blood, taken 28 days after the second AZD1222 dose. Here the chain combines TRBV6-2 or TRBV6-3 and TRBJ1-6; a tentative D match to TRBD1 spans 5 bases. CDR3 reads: CASIPDTAPSPLHF. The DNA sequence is TGTGCCAGCATCCCGGACACCGCGCCCTCACCCCTCCACTTT.